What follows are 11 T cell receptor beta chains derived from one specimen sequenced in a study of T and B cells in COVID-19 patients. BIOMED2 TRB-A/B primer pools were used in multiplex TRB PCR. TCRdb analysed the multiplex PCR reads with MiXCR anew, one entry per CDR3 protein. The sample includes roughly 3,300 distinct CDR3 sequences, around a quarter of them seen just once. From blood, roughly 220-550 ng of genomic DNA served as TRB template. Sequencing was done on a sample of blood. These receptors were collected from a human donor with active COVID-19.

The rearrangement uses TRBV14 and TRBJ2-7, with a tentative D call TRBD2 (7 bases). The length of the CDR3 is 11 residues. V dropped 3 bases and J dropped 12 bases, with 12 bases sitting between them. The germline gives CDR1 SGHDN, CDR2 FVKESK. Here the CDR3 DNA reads TGTGCCAGCAGCCAGGGGGGGGCCCGGTACTTC. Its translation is CASSQGGARYF.

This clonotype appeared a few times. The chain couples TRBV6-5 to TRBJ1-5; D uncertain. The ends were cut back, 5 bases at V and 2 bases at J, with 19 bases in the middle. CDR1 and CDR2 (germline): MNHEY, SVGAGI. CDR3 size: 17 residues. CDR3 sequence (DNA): TGTGCCAGCAGTAACTTCCCTGACCAGCAGGGCAATCAGCCCCAGCATTTT. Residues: CASSNFPDQQGNQPQHF.

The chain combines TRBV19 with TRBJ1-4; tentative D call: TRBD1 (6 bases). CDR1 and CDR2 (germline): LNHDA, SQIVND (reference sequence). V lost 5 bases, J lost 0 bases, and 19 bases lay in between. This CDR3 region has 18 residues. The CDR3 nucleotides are TGTGCCAGTAGTTTCCCAGGAGGGGGGGCCGCAACTAATGAAAAACTGTTTTTT. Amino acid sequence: CASSFPGGGAATNEKLFF.

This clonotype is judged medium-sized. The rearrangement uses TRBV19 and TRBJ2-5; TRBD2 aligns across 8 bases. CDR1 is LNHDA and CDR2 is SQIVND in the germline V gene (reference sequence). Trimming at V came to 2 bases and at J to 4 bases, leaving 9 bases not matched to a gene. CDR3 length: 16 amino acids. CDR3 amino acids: CASSIHSLGGGETQYF. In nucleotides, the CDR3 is TGTGCCAGTAGTATACACTCTCTCGGGGGGGGAGAGACCCAGTACTTC.

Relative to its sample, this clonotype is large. The CDR3 bases are TGTGCCAGTAGTATAGTCCAGATCGTGACCGGGGAGCTGTTTTTT. It encodes CASSIVQIVTGELFF. V is TRBV19 and J is TRBJ2-2; unclear D gene. CDR3 length equals 15 residues. Germline CDR1 and CDR2: LNHDA and SQIVND (reference sequence). V gave up 1 base and J gave up 5 bases, with 11 bases separating them.

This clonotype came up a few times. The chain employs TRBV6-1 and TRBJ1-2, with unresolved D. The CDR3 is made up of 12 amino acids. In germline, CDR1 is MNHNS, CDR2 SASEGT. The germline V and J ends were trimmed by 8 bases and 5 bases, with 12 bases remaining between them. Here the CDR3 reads CASAEARYGYTF. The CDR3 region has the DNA TGTGCCAGCGCTGAGGCCCGATATGGCTACACCTTC.

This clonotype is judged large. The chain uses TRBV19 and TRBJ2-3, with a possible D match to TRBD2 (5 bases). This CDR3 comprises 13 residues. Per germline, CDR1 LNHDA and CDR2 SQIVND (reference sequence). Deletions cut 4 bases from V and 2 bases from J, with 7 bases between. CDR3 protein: CASSTGDTDTQYF. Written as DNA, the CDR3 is TGTGCCAGTAGTACCGGGGACACAGATACGCAGTATTTT.

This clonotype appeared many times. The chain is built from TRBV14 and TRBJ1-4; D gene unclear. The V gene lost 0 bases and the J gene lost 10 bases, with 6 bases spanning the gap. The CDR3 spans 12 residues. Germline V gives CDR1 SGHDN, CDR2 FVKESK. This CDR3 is CASSQEVGKLFF. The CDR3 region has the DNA TGTGCCAGCAGCCAAGAGGTGGGAAAACTGTTTTTT.

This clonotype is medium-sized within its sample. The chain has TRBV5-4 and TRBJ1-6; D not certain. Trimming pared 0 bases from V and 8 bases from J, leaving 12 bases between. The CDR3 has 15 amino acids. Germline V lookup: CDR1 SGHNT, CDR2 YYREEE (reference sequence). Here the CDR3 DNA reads TGTGCCAGCAGCTTGGAGGCTCTTCAGGATTCACCCCTCCACTTT. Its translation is CASSLEALQDSPLHF.

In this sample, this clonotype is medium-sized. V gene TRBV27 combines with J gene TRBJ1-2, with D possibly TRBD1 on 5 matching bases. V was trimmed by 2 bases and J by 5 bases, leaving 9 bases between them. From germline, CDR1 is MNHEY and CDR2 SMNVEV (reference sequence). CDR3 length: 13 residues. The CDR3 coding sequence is TGTGCCAGCAGTTTAGGGACGGATTATGGCTACACCTTC. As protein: CASSLGTDYGYTF.

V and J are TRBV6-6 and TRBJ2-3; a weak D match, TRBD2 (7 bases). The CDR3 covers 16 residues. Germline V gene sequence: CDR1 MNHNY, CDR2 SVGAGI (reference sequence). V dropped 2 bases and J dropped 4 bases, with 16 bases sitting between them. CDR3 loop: CASSYDRRGSSDTQYF. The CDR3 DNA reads TGTGCCAGCAGTTACGACAGGCGGGGGAGTTCAGATACGCAGTATTTT.